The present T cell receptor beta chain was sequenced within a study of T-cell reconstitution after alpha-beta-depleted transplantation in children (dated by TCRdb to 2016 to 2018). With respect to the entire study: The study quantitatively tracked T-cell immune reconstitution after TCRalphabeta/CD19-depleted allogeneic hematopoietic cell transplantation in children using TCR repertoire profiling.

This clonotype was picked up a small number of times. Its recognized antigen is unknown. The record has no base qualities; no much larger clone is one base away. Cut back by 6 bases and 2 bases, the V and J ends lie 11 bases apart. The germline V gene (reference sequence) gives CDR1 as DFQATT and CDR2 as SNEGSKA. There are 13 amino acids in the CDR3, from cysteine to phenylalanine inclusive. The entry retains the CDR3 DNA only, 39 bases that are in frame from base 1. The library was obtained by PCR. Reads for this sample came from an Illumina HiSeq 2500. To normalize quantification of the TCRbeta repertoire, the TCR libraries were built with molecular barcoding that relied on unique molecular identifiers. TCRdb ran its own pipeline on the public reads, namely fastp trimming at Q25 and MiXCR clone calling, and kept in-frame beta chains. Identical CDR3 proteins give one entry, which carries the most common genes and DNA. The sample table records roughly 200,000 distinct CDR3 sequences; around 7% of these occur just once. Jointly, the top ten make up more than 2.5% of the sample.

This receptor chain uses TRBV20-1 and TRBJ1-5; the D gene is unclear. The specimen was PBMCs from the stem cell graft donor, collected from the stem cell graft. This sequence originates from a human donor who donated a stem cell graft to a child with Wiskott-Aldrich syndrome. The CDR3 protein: CSALTSGNQPQHF. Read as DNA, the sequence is TGCAGTGCGCTGACCTCGGGCAATCAGCCCCAGCATTTT.